A single sample is the source of the 23 T cell receptor beta chains below, sequenced in a study of Ad26.COV2.S vaccination and SARS-CoV-2 variants. Treatment described: 15 to 20 received Ad26.COV2.S at low or high dose, single or two shots; about five received placebo; per-sample allocation not given. Sampling took place 63 days after the first vaccine or placebo injection. Method: immunoSEQ multiplex PCR; TCRdb's copy keeps in-frame clones and lacks some. Counted here are roughly 500,000 clones, approximately 89% occurring once; the ten biggest clones make up over 2%. The material sequenced was peripheral blood, taken in a trial of Ad26.COV2.S vaccine versus placebo. These receptors were obtained from a person between 18 and 65 years old who received the Ad26.COV2.S COVID-19 vaccine or a placebo.

The V call is TRBV5-1, the J call TRBJ1-5; 8 nucleotides agree with TRBD1. CDR1 and CDR2 from the germline V gene are SGHRS and YFSETQ. The V segment lost 4 bases and the J segment 2 bases; nucleotides outside the gene matches: 2. The CDR3 has 14 amino acids. The CDR3, as DNA: TGCGCCAGCAGCCCGGGACAGGGCAATCAGCCCCAGCATTTT. Amino acid sequence: CASSPGQGNQPQHF.

The CDR3 loop is CASSLGPGTSGRANEQFF. Written as DNA, the CDR3 is TGTGCCAGCAGCTTAGGACCAGGAACTAGCGGGAGGGCCAATGAGCAGTTCTTC. The rearrangement uses TRBV7-9 and TRBJ2-1, with 13 positions matching TRBD2. The CDR3 extends over 18 amino acids. The germline V gene has CDR1 SEHNR and CDR2 FQNEAQ (reference sequence). V shed 1 base and J 6 bases; nucleotides not matched to a gene: 9.

J is TRBJ1-4 and V is TRBV5-6; D is unclear. The V end lost 3 bases, the J end lost 3 bases, and 6 bases lay between the germline ends. CDR3 length: 13 amino acids. Per germline, CDR1 SGHDT and CDR2 YYEEEE. The CDR3 DNA follows: TGTGCCAGCAGCTCGTTCGCTAATGAAAAACTGTTTTTT. Translating gives CASSSFANEKLFF.

This chain uses TRBV10-3 with TRBJ1-1; a possible D gene is TRBD1 (5 bases). The CDR3 has 14 amino acids. Trimming removed 3 bases at V and 7 bases at J, with 15 bases between. CDR1 and CDR2 from the germline V gene are ENHRY and SYGVKD. The CDR3 DNA sequence: TGTGCCATCAGTGAAGGAGGGACCTCACGTGAAGCTTTCTTT. Amino acid sequence: CAISEGGTSREAFF.

The V gene is TRBV27, the J gene TRBJ2-5, with 11 positions matching TRBD2. This CDR3 region has 15 residues. Germline trimming cut 6 bases from V and 5 bases from J; bases unmatched to any gene: 8. Germline V gene data show CDR1 as MNHEY and CDR2 as SMNVEV (reference sequence). CDR3 protein: CASRPPLAGGETQYF. CDR3 coding DNA: TGTGCCAGCAGACCCCCTTTAGCGGGAGGGGAGACCCAGTACTTC.

The chain joins TRBV21-1 to TRBJ2-7. TRBV21-1 is a known pseudogene. The CDR3 length is 21 residues. CDR3 DNA sequence: TGTGCCAGCAGCAAAGCGCTAGTAGGCGATCCAGGAAGACTCACTACCTACGAGCAGTACTTC. Protein: CASSKALVGDPGRLTTYEQYF.

The chain is built from TRBV24-1 and TRBJ2-2; D unresolved. Trimming removed 4 bases from V and 6 bases from J, with 8 bases in between. This CDR3 is 13 amino acids long. CDR1 is KGHDR, CDR2 SFDVKD, per germline. The CDR3 sequence is CATSDPVPGELFF. The CDR3 DNA reads as TGTGCCACCAGTGACCCCGTACCCGGGGAGCTGTTTTTT.

The chain carries TRBV6-5 and TRBJ1-1; a possible D gene is TRBD1 (6 bases). The CDR3 runs to 14 residues. In germline, CDR1 is MNHEY, CDR2 SVGAGI. The V and J ends lost 1 base and 7 bases respectively, with 13 bases between them. CDR3 in amino acids: CASSYYDGGGEAFF. Here the CDR3 DNA reads TGTGCCAGCAGTTACTACGATGGAGGGGGTGAAGCTTTCTTT.

This clone was detected only once. V gene TRBV4-1 combines with J gene TRBJ2-7; 12 positions match TRBD2. Germline-derived CDR1 and CDR2 are MGHRA and YSYEKL. This CDR3 spans 16 amino acids. J was trimmed by 7 bases and V by 0 bases; bases with no gene match: 7. DNA for the CDR3: TGCGCCAGCAGCCAAGACCCTCTAGCGGGGGGGAAAGAGCAGTACTTC. It encodes CASSQDPLAGGKEQYF.

This rearrangement joins TRBV4-1 to TRBJ1-2, with D perhaps matching TRBD1 (5 bases). Germline V lookup: CDR1 MGHRA, CDR2 YSYEKL. The CDR3 length is 17 residues. Trimming pared 2 bases from V and 3 bases from J, leaving 19 bases between. In nucleotides, the CDR3 is TGCGCCAGCAGCCAACCCCAGACAGCCCCCGTGGACTATGGCTACACCTTC. The encoded protein is CASSQPQTAPVDYGYTF.

The gene calls are TRBV10-3 and TRBJ1-6, with a possible D match to TRBD1 (6 bases). The V end lost 0 bases, the J end lost 10 bases, and 16 bases lay between the germline ends. Germline lookup yields CDR1 ENHRY and CDR2 SYGVKD. The CDR3 sequence is 16 residues long. In nucleotides, the CDR3 is TGTGCCATCAGTGAGTCGTACAGGGAGCGGGCCTCACCCCTCCACTTT. Its protein is CAISESYRERASPLHF.

The chain combines TRBV24-1 with TRBJ2-1; 10 positions agree with TRBD1. The CDR3 covers 17 residues. Germline CDR1 reads KGHDR; CDR2 reads SFDVKD. V lost 4 bases to trimming and J lost 8 bases; unmatched junction nucleotides: 13. The CDR3 reads CATSDRQTDRGRDEQFF. The CDR3 region has the DNA TGTGCCACCAGTGACCGCCAAACTGACAGGGGGCGCGATGAGCAGTTCTTC.

The chain joins TRBV24-1 to TRBJ1-1, with D possibly matching TRBD1 (5 bases). The CDR3 has 15 amino acids. Per the germline V gene, CDR1 is KGHDR and CDR2 is SFDVKD. V shed 2 bases and J shed 1 base, with 10 bases lying between them. The CDR3 bases are TGTGCCACCAGTGATTCCCTCGGGGGGAACACTGAAGCTTTCTTT. Residues: CATSDSLGGNTEAFF.

This sequence joins TRBV7-2 and TRBJ2-7; D is possibly TRBD2 (6 bases). The CDR3 sequence is 14 residues long. From germline, CDR1 is SGHTA and CDR2 FQGNSA. V was shortened by 5 bases and J by 6 bases, with 17 bases between the two germline ends. The CDR3 DNA is TGTGCCAGCAGCCCTTCGGGCGGGGCCGTCGAGCAGTACTTC. Translated, it gives CASSPSGGAVEQYF.

This chain joins TRBV4-2 and TRBJ2-2; no clear D. Trimming cost V 0 bases and J 2 bases, with 13 bases left between them. The germline CDR1 and CDR2 sequences are LGHNA and YNFKEQ. The CDR3 has 17 amino acids. The DNA of the CDR3 is TGTGCCAGCAGCCAAGATCCAGAAACCCTCAACACCGGGGAGCTGTTTTTT. Its protein product is CASSQDPETLNTGELFF.

This clone appeared a single time. The V call is TRBV7-9, the J call TRBJ2-1, with 8 bases aligning to TRBD2. V gave up 5 bases and J gave up 0 bases; unmatched junction bases: 3. The CDR3 extends over 15 amino acids. Germline V CDR1 and CDR2: SEHNR, FQNEAQ (reference sequence). CDR3: CASSRSGVSYNEQFF. CDR3 DNA sequence: TGTGCCAGCAGCCGTAGCGGGGTCTCCTACAATGAGCAGTTCTTC.

The genes are TRBV5-4 and TRBJ2-5; TRBD1 might be the D (5 bases). Germline CDR1 SGHNT, CDR2 YYREEE (reference sequence). This CDR3 region has 13 residues. The ends were cut back, 4 bases at V and 1 base at J, with 8 bases in the middle. For the CDR3, the DNA is TGTGCCAGCAGCCAGGGCCCCCAAGAGACCCAGTACTTC. This translates into CASSQGPQETQYF.

V is TRBV5-4 and J is TRBJ2-7, with TRBD2 as a possible D gene (6 bases). The germline V and J ends were trimmed by 0 bases and 6 bases, with 7 bases remaining between them. Germline-derived CDR1 and CDR2 are SGHNT and YYREEE (reference sequence). The CDR3 totals 12 residues. In DNA, the CDR3 is TGTGCCAGCAGCTTGGGGGGAGGCGAGCAGTACTTC. This sequence encodes CASSLGGGEQYF. Based on the CDR3 plus reference TRBV5-4 and TRBJ2-7, the full variable domain is ETGVTQSPTHLIKTRGQQVTLRCSSQSGHNTVSWYQQALGQGPQFIFQYYREEENGRGNFPPRFSGLQFPNYSSELNVNALELDDSALYLCASSLGGGEQYFGPGTRLTVT.

This clone was detected ten times or more. This sequence joins TRBV4-3 and TRBJ1-1, with D maybe TRBD1 (5 bases). Trimming took off 0 bases at V and 5 bases at J, with 10 bases between the two ends. CDR3 length: 14 amino acids. In germline, CDR1 is LGHNA, CDR2 YSLEER. The CDR3 bases are TGCGCCAGCAGCCAAGATCTTGGGGGGACTGAAGCTTTCTTT. The encoded protein is CASSQDLGGTEAFF.

This chain uses TRBV20-1 with TRBJ2-1; no clear D. Germline V gene sequence: CDR1 DFQATT, CDR2 SNEGSKA (reference sequence). This CDR3 has 11 residues. Trimming stripped 6 bases from V and 13 bases from J, with 16 bases between. For the CDR3, the DNA is TGCAGTGCGTTATTTGAAGGCAAACAGTTCTTC. This encodes CSALFEGKQFF.

This sequence joins TRBV6-5 and TRBJ1-2, with D perhaps TRBD1 (6 bases). Germline values: CDR1 MNHEY, CDR2 SVGAGI. V was pared by 6 bases and J by 5 bases, with 19 bases between. The CDR3 length is 15 residues. The CDR3 sequence is CASSPTPRTDYGYTF. CDR3 coding DNA: TGTGCCAGCAGCCCCACCCCAAGGACAGATTATGGCTACACCTTC.

The chain is built from TRBV5-1 and TRBJ1-3; D call uncertain. This CDR3 region has 13 residues. From germline, CDR1 is SGHRS and CDR2 YFSETQ. V was trimmed by 7 bases and J by 2 bases, leaving 10 bases between them. CDR3 residues: CASSAAPGNTIYF. The CDR3 region has the DNA TGCGCCAGCTCGGCAGCCCCTGGAAACACCATATATTTT.

The V call is TRBV5-1, the J call TRBJ2-3; 10 bases are a match to TRBD2. V lost 2 bases, J lost 2 bases, and 8 bases stayed unmatched. CDR3 length: 17 amino acids. The germline CDR1 and CDR2 sequences are SGHRS and YFSETQ. This chain's CDR3 is CASSFIVAGGNTDTQYF. CDR3 bases: TGCGCCAGCAGCTTTATCGTAGCGGGGGGTAACACAGATACGCAGTATTTT.